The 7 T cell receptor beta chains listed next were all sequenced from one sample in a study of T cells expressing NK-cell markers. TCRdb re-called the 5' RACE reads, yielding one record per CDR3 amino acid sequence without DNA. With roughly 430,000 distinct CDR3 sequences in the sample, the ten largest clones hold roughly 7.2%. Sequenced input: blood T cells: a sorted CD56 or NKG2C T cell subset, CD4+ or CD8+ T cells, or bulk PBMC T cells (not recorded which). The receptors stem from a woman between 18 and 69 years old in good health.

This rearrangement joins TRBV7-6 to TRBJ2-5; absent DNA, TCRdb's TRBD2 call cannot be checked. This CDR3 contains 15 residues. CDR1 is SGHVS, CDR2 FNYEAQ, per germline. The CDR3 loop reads CASSSGTSGEETQYF.

CDR3: CASSQERTGIGYGYTF. The rearrangement links TRBV14 to TRBJ1-2; TCRdb lists TRBD1, though no DNA is available to test this call. Germline CDR1 SGHDN, CDR2 FVKESK. The CDR3 loop spans 16 amino acids. Based on the CDR3 plus reference TRBV14 and TRBJ1-2, the full variable domain is EAGVTQFPSHSVIEKGQTVTLRCDPISGHDNLYWYRRVMGKEIKFLLHFVKESKQDESGMPNNRFLAERTGGTYSTLKVQPAELEDSGVYFCASSQERTGIGYGYTFGSGTRLTVV.

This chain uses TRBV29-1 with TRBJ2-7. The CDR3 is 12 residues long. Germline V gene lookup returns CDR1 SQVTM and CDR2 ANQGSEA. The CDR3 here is CSVESSTYEQYF.

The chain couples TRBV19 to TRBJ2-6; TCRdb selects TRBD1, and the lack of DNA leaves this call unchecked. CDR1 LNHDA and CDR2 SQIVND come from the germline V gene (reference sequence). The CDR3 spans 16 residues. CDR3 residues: CASTETGAPGANVLTF. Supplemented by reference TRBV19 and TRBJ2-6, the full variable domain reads DGGITQSPKYLFRKEGQNVTLSCEQNLNHDAMYWYRQDPGQGLRLIYYSQIVNDFQKGDIAEGYSVSREKKESFPLTVTSAQKNPTAFYLCASTETGAPGANVLTFGAGSRLTVL.

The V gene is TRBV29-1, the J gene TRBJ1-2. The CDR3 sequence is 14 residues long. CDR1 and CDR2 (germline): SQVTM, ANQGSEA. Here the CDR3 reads CSVEIHESSSGYTF. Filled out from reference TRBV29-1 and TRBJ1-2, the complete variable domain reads SAVISQKPSRDICQRGTSLTIQCQVDSQVTMMFWYRQQPGQSLTLIATANQGSEATYESGFVIDKFPISRPNLTFSTLTVSNMSPEDSSIYLCSVEIHESSSGYTFGSGTRLTVV.

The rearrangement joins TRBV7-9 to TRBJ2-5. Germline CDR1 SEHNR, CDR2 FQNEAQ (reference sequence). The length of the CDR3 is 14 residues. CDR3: CASSFNRLQETQYF.

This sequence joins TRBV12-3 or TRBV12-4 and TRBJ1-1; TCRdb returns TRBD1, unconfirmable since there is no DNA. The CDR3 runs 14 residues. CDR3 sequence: CASSRGTGHPEAFF.